This T cell receptor (beta chain) was captured by sequencing in a study of blood T cell repertoires in COVID-19. Background on the study: COVID-19 samples, acute and convalescent, were from the United States, Italy and Spain. T cells, B-cell-depleted T cells, or PBMCs supplied cDNA or gDNA.

The CDR3 runs 18 residues. Unmatched junction bases numbered 11, after V lost 3 bases and J lost 3 bases. Germline loops: CDR1 MGHRA, CDR2 YSYEKL. This clone has only a few counts. Here immunoSEQ multiplex PCR was the method, and the copy in TCRdb shows in-frame clones only, minus some. The sample consists of about 50,000 clones, more than 85% of them appearing once. The chain recombines TRBV4-1 with TRBJ2-5; 12 positions agree with TRBD2. This receptor was taken from a man aged 45 to 65 with active COVID-19. The sample taken for sequencing was peripheral blood. CDR3 nucleotides: TGCGCCAGCAGCCAGAAACTAGCGGGAGGCCGAAACGAAGAGACCCAGTACTTC. Protein product: CASSQKLAGGRNEETQYF.